The 14 T cell receptor beta chains below come from one sample, sequenced in a study of cytomegalovirus exposure and HLA in healthy donors. The PCR employed 60 Vbeta primers together with 13 Jbeta primers. Sequencing used immunoSEQ multiplex PCR; TCRdb keeps in-frame clones, though not all of them. This sample has approximately 160,000 clones, with around 78% found just once. The sequenced material came from PBMCs. These receptors all stem from a man aged 35-49 years in good health and CMV-seronegative.

This sequence joins TRBV4-1 and TRBJ2-3, with D uncertain. The CDR3 loop spans 11 amino acids. Deletions cut 4 bases from V and 6 bases from J, with 5 bases between. CDR1 and CDR2 (germline): MGHRA, YSYEKL. The CDR3 nucleotides are TGCGCCAGCAGCCCAAGCGATACGCAGTATTTT. Its protein is CASSPSDTQYF.

The chain employs TRBV27 and TRBJ2-5; 12 nucleotides match TRBD2. Matching the DNA end better, TRBJ2-7 makes the J call doubtful. The CDR3 length is 15 residues. Germline V gene lookup returns CDR1 MNHEY and CDR2 SMNVEV (reference sequence). The CDR3 reads CASSPRLAGAYEQYF. The CDR3 nucleotides read TGTGCCAGCAGTCCAAGACTAGCGGGGGCCTACGAGCAGTACTTC.

The genes are TRBV27 and TRBJ2-1, with 8 nucleotides matching TRBD2. CDR1 and CDR2 from the germline V gene are MNHEY and SMNVEV (reference sequence). This CDR3 contains 17 residues. After removal of 1 base from V and 2 bases from J, the junction contained 7 bases not matched to a gene. The CDR3 reads CASSLWVTGGPYNEQFF. CDR3 sequence (DNA): TGTGCCAGCAGTTTATGGGTAACGGGAGGGCCCTACAATGAGCAGTTCTTC.

This chain connects TRBV30 to TRBJ1-1, with no clear D. CDR3 size: 12 residues. V lost 0 bases and J 6 bases, leaving 8 bases between the germline ends. The V gene's germline CDR1 is GTSNPN and CDR2 SVGIG (reference sequence). CDR3 region: CAWSVHKSEAFF. DNA of the CDR3: TGTGCCTGGAGTGTACATAAGTCTGAAGCTTTCTTT.

V is TRBV7-9 and J is TRBJ2-1, with 9 bases identical to TRBD1. The CDR3 is made up of 18 amino acids. With 5 bases clipped from V and 7 bases from J, the junction kept 18 bases outside the gene matches. CDR1 SEHNR and CDR2 FQNEAQ come from the germline V gene (reference sequence). The CDR3 loop is CASSRGGLRDRDVNEQFF. The DNA of the CDR3 is TGTGCCAGCAGCAGGGGGGGTCTCCGGGACAGGGATGTGAATGAGCAGTTCTTC. The full variable domain, its missing parts supplied by reference TRBV7-9 and TRBJ2-1, is DTGVSQNPRHKITKRGQNVTFRCDPISEHNRLYWYRQTLGQGPEFLTYFQNEAQLEKSRLLSDRFSAERPKGSFSTLEIQRTEQGDSAMYLCASSRGGLRDRDVNEQFFGPGTRLTVL.

The V gene is TRBV5-4, the J gene TRBJ1-5; D might be TRBD1 (5 bases). Germline-derived CDR1 and CDR2 are SGHNT and YYREEE (reference sequence). The CDR3 length is 14 residues. Trimming removed 4 bases at V and 3 bases at J, with 11 bases between. The CDR3 DNA follows: TGTGCCAGCAGCCAAGGGGACTCCAATCAGCCCCAGCATTTT. Its translation is CASSQGDSNQPQHF.

The chain has TRBV2 and TRBJ1-3; possibly TRBD1 for D (5 bases). CDR1 and CDR2 from the germline V gene are SNHLY and FYNNEI. Trimming removed 7 bases at V and 2 bases at J, with 15 bases between. The CDR3 has 15 residues. The CDR3 DNA reads TGTGCCAGCACCCGACAGACAGAAACTGGAAACACCATATATTTT. Amino acids: CASTRQTETGNTIYF. The whole variable domain, filled in from reference TRBV2 and TRBJ1-3, reads EPEVTQTPSHQVTQMGQEVILRCVPISNHLYFYWYRQILGQKVEFLVSFYNNEISEKSEIFDDQFSVERPDGSNFTLKIRSTKLEDSAMYFCASTRQTETGNTIYFGEGSWLTVV.

The V gene is TRBV6-1, the J gene TRBJ2-7; 11 bases are a match to TRBD2. Germline V gives CDR1 MNHNS, CDR2 SASEGT. The CDR3 sequence is 14 residues long. Unmatched junction bases numbered 6, after V lost 7 bases and J lost 4 bases. CDR3 amino acids: CASKGTSGNYEQYV. The DNA of the CDR3 is TGTGCCAGCAAAGGGACTAGCGGTAATTACGAGCAGTACGTC.

This chain uses TRBV10-3 with TRBJ1-2, with 7 nucleotides matching TRBD1. V was pared by 11 bases and J by 4 bases, with 10 bases of the junction left unmatched. CDR3 length equals 13 residues. Germline values: CDR1 ENHRY, CDR2 SYGVKD. The CDR3 coding sequence is TGTGCCGCCCAGGGGGGTCTCGGCTATGGCTACACCTTC. Encoded protein: CAAQGGLGYGYTF.

The chain is built from TRBV7-3 and TRBJ2-2; 8 nucleotides align to TRBD1. Trimming took 5 bases from V and 5 from J; bases not matched to a gene: 4. CDR3 length: 14 residues. CDR1 SGHTA and CDR2 FQGTGA come from the germline V gene. CDR3 in amino acids: CASSLWTGTGELFF. The CDR3 coding sequence is TGTGCCAGCAGCCTCTGGACAGGGACCGGGGAGCTGTTTTTT.

In DNA form, the CDR3 reads TGTGCCAGCAGCATCGGAATCACAGGGGGCCCCTACGAGCAGTACGTC. Protein sequence: CASSIGITGGPYEQYV. The rearrangement links TRBV11-3 to TRBJ2-7; TRBD1 agrees at 9 bases. The junction had 10 bases not matched to a gene; V was cut back by 5 bases and J by 2 bases. This CDR3 spans 16 amino acids. Germline V lookup: CDR1 SGHNT, CDR2 YENEEA.

This clone was detected a few times. The chain combines TRBV16 with TRBJ2-1, with 7 bases identical to TRBD1. Trimming took 4 bases from V and 8 from J; bases not matched to a gene: 17. The germline gives CDR1 KGHSY, CDR2 FQNENV. This CDR3 region has 17 residues. The CDR3: CASSPIWDSGRSDEQFF. CDR3 nucleotides: TGTGCCAGCAGCCCAATCTGGGACAGCGGTAGGAGCGATGAGCAGTTCTTC.

J is TRBJ2-3 and V is TRBV5-1; 7 nucleotides align to TRBD2. CDR1 and CDR2 (germline): SGHRS, YFSETQ. V was clipped by 4 bases and J by 5 bases; unmatched bases: 10. The CDR3 is made up of 15 amino acids. The CDR3 loop reads CASSVTGTKGDTQYF. DNA of the CDR3: TGCGCCAGCAGCGTAACCGGGACTAAGGGAGATACGCAGTATTTT.

The V gene is TRBV7-9, the J gene TRBJ2-5, with D tentatively TRBD1 (5 bases). Matching the DNA end better, TRBJ2-7 makes the J call doubtful. Per germline, CDR1 SEHNR and CDR2 FQNEAQ (reference sequence). The CDR3 extends over 13 amino acids. CDR3 nucleotides: TGTGCCAGCAGCTTGGACATCTCCTACGAGCAGTACTTC. Amino acids: CASSLDISYEQYF.